The clone carrying this T cell receptor (beta chain) was detected many times. Its antigen is unidentified. The data stem from a study of T cells in Graves' hyperthyroidism and ophthalmopathy. Regions amplified from RNA transcripts were the TCR beta CDR3 regions. The primer set for the first-round RT-PCR of the TCR CDR3 was HTBI. TCRdb reprocessed the multiplex PCR reads with MiXCR, giving one entry per CDR3 protein. The table shows fewer than 300,000 distinct CDR3 sequences, with approximately 14% occurring only once. CDR3 length: 12 amino acids. Looked up from germline, CDR1 is SEHNR and CDR2 is FQNEAQ (reference sequence). V was pared by 5 bases and J by 11 bases, with 15 bases between. Study findings and constraints: Blood samples included most of the expanded thyroid clonotypes exceeding 0.001. A 13 V-J signature model discriminated ophthalmopathy versus stable hyperthyroidism.

Sequencing was performed on blood. The chain combines TRBV7-9 with TRBJ1-1; D is uncertain. The clonotype originates from a woman between 50 and 59 years old with Graves' hyperthyroidism that later progressed to Graves' ophthalmopathy. CDR3 sequence reads: CASSTSRWEAFF. CDR3 DNA: TGTGCCAGCAGCACTAGCCGTTGGGAGGCTTTCTTT.